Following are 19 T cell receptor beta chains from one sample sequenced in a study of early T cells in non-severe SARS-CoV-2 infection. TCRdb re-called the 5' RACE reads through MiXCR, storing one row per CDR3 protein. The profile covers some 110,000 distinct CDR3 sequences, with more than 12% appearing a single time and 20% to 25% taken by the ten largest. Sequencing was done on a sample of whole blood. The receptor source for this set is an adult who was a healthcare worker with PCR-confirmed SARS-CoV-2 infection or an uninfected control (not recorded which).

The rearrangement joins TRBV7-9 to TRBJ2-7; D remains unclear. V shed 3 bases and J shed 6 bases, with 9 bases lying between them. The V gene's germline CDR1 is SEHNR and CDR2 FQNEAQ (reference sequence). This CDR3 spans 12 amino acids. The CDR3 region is CASSFNNIEQYF. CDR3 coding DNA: TGTGCCAGCAGCTTTAATAATATCGAGCAGTACTTC. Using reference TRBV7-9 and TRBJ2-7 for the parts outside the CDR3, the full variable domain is DTGVSQNPRHKITKRGQNVTFRCDPISEHNRLYWYRQTLGQGPEFLTYFQNEAQLEKSRLLSDRFSAERPKGSFSTLEIQRTEQGDSAMYLCASSFNNIEQYFGPGTRLTVT.

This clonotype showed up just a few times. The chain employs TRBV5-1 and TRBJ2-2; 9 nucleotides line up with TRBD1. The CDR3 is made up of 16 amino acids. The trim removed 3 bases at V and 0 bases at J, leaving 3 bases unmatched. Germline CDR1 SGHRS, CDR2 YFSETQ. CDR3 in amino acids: CASSYTGGANTGELFF. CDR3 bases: TGCGCCAGCAGCTATACAGGGGGCGCGAACACCGGGGAGCTGTTTTTT.

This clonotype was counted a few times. CDR3 region: CASSLGVDNTGELFF. DNA of the CDR3: TGCGCCAGCAGCTTGGGCGTCGATAACACCGGGGAGCTGTTTTTT. The V and J genes are TRBV5-1 and TRBJ2-2; D gene unclear. CDR1 SGHRS and CDR2 YFSETQ come from the germline V gene. The CDR3 runs 15 residues. V was cut by 0 bases and J by 2 bases, with 8 bases left in between.

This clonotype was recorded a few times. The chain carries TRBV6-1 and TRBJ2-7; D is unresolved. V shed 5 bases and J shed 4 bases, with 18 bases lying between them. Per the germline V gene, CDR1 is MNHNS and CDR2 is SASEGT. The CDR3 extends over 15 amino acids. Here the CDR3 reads CASSSKDPRRYEQYF. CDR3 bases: TGTGCCAGCAGTTCTAAGGATCCTAGGCGGTACGAGCAGTACTTC.

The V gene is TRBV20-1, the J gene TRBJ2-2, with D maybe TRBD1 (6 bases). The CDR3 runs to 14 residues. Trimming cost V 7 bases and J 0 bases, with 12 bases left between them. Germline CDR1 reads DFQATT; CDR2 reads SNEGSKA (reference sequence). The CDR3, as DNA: TGCAGTGTTTTAGGGGGAGCGAACACCGGGGAGCTGTTTTTT. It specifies CSVLGGANTGELFF.

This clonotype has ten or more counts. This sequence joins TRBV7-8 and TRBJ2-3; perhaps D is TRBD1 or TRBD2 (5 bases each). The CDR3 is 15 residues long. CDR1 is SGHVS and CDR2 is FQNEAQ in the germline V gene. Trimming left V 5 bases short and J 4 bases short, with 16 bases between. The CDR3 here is CASSPVGTQPDTQYF. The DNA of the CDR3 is TGTGCCAGCAGCCCAGTGGGGACCCAACCAGATACGCAGTATTTT.

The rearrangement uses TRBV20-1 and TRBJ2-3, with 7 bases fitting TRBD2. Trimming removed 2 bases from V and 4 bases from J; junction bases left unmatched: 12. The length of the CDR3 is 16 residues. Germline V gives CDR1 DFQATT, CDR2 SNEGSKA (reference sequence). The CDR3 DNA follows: TGCAGTGCTAGACTTGTCGGGGGGATTTTTTCAGATACGCAGTATTTT. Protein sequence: CSARLVGGIFSDTQYF.

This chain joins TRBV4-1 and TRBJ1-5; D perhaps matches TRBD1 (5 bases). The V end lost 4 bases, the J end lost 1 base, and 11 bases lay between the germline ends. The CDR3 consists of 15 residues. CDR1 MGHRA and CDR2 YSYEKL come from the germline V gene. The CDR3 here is CASSPFRDSNQPQHF. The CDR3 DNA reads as TGCGCCAGCAGCCCATTTAGGGACAGCAATCAGCCCCAGCATTTT.

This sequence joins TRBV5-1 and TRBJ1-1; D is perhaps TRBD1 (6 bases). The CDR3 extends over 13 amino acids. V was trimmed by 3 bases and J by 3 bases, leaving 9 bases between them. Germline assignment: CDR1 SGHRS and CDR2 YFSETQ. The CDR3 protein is CASSSDSHTEAFF. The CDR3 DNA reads TGCGCCAGCAGCTCGGACAGCCACACTGAAGCTTTCTTT.

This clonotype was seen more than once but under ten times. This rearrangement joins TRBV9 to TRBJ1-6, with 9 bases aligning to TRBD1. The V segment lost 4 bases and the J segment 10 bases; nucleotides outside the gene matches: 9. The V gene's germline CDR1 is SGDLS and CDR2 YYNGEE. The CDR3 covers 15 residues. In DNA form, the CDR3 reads TGTGCCAGCAGCCCAGACCCGACAGGGGGATCACCCCTCCACTTT. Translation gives CASSPDPTGGSPLHF.

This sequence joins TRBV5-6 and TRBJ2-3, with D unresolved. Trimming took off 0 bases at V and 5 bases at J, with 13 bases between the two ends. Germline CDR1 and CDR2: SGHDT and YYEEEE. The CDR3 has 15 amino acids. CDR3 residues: CASSLGSAVGDTQYF. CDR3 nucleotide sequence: TGTGCCAGCAGCTTGGGTTCGGCGGTTGGAGATACGCAGTATTTT.

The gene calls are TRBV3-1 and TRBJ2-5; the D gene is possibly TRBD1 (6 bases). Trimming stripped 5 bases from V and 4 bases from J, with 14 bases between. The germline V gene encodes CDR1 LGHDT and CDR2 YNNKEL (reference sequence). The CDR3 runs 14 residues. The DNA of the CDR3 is TGTGCCAGCAGCATTAACAGGGACGGAGAGACCCAGTACTTC. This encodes CASSINRDGETQYF.

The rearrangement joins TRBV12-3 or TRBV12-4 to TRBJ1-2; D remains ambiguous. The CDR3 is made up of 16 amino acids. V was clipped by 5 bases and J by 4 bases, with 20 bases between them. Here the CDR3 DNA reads TGTGCCAGCAGTCCCCCTGGGGAAGTAGGTGGCTATGGCTACACCTTC. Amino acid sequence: CASSPPGEVGGYGYTF.

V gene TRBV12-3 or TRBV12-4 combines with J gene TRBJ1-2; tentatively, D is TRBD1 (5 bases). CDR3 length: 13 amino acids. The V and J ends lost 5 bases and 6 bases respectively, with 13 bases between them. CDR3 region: CASSLGGWDGYTF. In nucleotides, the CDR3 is TGTGCCAGCAGTCTCGGGGGATGGGATGGCTACACCTTC.

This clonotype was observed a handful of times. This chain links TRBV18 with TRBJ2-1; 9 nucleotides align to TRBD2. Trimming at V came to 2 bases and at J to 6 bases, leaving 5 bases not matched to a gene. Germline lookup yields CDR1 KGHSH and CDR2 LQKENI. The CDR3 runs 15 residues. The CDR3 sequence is CASSPSSGASNEQFF. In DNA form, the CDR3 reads TGTGCCAGCTCACCATCTAGCGGGGCTTCCAATGAGCAGTTCTTC.

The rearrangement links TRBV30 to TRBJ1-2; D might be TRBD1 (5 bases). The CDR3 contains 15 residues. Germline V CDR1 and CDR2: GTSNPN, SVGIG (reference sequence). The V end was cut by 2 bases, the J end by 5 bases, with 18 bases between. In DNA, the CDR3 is TGTGCCTGGAGTTGGGGCGTGGGTTCACGGTATGGCTACACCTTC. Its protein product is CAWSWGVGSRYGYTF.

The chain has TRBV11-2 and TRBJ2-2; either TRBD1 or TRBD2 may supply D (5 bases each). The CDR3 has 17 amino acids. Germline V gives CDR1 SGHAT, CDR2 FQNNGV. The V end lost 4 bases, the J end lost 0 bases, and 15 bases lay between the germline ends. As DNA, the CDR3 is TGTGCCAGCAGCTCAAGTCCCAGGGACGCGAACACCGGGGAGCTGTTTTTT. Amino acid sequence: CASSSSPRDANTGELFF.

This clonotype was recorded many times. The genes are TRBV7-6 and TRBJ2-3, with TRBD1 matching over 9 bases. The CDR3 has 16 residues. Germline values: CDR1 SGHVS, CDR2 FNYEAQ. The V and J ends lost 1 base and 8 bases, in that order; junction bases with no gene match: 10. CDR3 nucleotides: TGTGCCAGCAGCTTAGGGACAGGGGCTAACTGGGGTACGCAGTATTTT. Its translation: CASSLGTGANWGTQYF.

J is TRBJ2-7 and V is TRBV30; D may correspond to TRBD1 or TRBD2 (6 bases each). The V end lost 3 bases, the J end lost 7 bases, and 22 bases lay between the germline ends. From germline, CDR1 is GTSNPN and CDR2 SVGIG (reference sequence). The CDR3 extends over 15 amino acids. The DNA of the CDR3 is TGTGCCTGGAGGGAGCAATGGCGACGGGGGCGGGAGCAGTACTTC. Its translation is CAWREQWRRGREQYF.